This paragraph covers one TCR beta chain sequence. Its antigen is still unknown. Next came a second PCR, run for about 6 to 12 cycles, which used a sample-barcoded 5' primer along with a J-beta primer mix. One entry per CDR3 protein, called by TCRdb with MiXCR from the 5' RACE reads. The sample includes fewer than 2 million distinct CDR3 sequences, around 42% of them seen just once. Germline CDR1 is SGHRS and CDR2 is YFSETQ. CDR3 length: 14 amino acids. Trimming stripped 0 bases from V and 4 bases from J, with 8 bases between. The sample comes from a study of blood T cells in healthy people across ages. Turning to the study itself: About one barcoded beta molecule was captured per two T cells (by template switching).

Findings and limits, study-wide: The study found TCR beta diversity correlated strongly with naive T cell percentage. Age advanced and TCR beta diversity per million T cells fell, roughly linearly.

Every donor gave roughly 9.2 milliliters of peripheral blood. V is TRBV5-1 and J is TRBJ2-1; D gene uncertain. The sequencing sample was made of blood. This clonotype was sampled from a human donor in good health. For the CDR3, the DNA is TGCGCCAGCAGCTTGGATCGTCAGTACAATGAGCAGTTCTTC. This sequence encodes CASSLDRQYNEQFF.